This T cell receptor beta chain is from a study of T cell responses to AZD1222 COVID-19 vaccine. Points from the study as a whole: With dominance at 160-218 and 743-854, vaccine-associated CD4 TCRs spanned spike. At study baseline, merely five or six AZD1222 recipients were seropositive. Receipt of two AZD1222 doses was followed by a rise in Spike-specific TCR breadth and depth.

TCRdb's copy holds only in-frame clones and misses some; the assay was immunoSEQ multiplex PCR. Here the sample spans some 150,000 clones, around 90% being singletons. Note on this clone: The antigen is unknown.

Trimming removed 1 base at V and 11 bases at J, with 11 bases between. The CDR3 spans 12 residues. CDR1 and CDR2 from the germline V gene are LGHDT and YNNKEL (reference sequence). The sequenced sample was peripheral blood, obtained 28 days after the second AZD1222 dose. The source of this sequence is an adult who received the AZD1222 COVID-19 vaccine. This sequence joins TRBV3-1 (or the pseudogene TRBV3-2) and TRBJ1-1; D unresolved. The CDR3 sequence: CASSQATSQAFF. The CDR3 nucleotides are TGTGCCAGCAGCCAAGCGACCTCTCAGGCTTTCTTT.